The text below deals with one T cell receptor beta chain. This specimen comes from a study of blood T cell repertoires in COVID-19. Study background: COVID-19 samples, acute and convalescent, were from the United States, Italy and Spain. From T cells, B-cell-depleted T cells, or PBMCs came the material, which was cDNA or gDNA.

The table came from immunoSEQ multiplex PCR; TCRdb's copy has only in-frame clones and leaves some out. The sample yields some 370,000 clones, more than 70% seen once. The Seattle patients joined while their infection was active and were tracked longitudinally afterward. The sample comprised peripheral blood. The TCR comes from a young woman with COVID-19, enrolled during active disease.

This CDR3 reads CASSLSSTTYGYTF. The CDR3 bases are TGTGCCAGCAGTTTATCGTCGACAACTTATGGCTACACCTTC. This chain uses TRBV27 with TRBJ1-2; D gene uncertain. V was trimmed by 0 bases and J by 5 bases, leaving 10 bases between them. Looked up from germline, CDR1 is MNHEY and CDR2 is SMNVEV (reference sequence). The CDR3 spans 14 residues.